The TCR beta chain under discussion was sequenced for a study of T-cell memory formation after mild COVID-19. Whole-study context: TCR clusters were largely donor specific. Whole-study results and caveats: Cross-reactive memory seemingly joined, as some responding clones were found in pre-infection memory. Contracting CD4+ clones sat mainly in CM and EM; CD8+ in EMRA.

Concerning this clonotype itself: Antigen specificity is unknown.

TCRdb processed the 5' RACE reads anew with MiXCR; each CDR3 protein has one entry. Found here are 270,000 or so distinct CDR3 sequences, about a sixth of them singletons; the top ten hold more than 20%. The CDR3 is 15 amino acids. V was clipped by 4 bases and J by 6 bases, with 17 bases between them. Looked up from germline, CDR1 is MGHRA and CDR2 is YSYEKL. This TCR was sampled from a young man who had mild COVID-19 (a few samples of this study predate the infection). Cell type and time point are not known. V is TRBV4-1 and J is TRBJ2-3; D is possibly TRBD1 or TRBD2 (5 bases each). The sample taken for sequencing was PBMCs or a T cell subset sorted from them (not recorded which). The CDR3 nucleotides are TGCGCCAGCAGCCGGGACCCAAAACCGGTGGATACGCAGTATTTT. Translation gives CASSRDPKPVDTQYF.